The clone carrying this T cell receptor (beta chain) showed up just a few times. Its target is unknown. The sample belongs to a study of identical twins. Study results and limitations: The degree of excess twin sharing was weaker in beta out-of-frame sequences.

From the 5' RACE reads, TCRdb called clonotypes with MiXCR, one entry per CDR3 protein. The sample has 690,000 or so distinct CDR3 sequences, 6% to 6.5% seen once. This clonotype originated in a young man in good health. The specimen was naive T cells sorted from blood.

The CDR3 DNA is TGTGCCAGCAGCCCCCGCGGGGGGGCAGGTCCTAATGAAAAACTGTTTTTT. Translated: CASSPRGGAGPNEKLFF. The V and J genes are TRBV3-1 and TRBJ1-4; D is possibly TRBD1 (6 bases). With 4 bases removed from V and 3 bases from J, the gap between germline ends came to 18 bases. Germline V gives CDR1 LGHDT, CDR2 YNNKEL (reference sequence). The CDR3 contains 17 residues.